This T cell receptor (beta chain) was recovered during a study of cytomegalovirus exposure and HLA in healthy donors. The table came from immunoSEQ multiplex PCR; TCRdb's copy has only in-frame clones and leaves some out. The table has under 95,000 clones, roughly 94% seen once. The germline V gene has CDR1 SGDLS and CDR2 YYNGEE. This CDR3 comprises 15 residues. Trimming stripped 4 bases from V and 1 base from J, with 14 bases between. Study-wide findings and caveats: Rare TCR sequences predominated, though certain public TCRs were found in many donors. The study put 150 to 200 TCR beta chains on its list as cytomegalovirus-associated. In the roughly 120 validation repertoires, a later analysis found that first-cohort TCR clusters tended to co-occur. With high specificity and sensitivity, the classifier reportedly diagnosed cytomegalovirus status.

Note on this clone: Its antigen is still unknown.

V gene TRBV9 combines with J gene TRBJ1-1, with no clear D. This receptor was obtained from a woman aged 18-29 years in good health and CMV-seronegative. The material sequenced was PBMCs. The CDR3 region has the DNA TGTGCCAGCAGCCCTCGGAGAGACGCGAACACTGAAGCTTTCTTT. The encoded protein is CASSPRRDANTEAFF.